This passage covers 24 T cell receptor beta chains from one sample sequenced in a study of blood T cell repertoires in COVID-19. Assay: immunoSEQ multiplex PCR; the TCRdb copy retains only in-frame clones and omits some. The table shows roughly 95,000 clones, with roughly 86% occurring only once. The source material was peripheral blood. These receptor sequences come from a man between 50 and 59 years old with active or convalescent COVID-19.

This chain uses TRBV7-2 with TRBJ2-7; 8 bases agree with TRBD2. Germline values: CDR1 SGHTA, CDR2 FQGNSA. The CDR3 loop spans 16 amino acids. Trimming took 0 bases from V and 5 from J; bases not matched to a gene: 9. The CDR3 reads CASSLARRGDVNEQYF. The CDR3 DNA reads as TGTGCCAGCAGCTTAGCTCGGCGGGGGGACGTCAACGAGCAGTACTTC. The full variable domain, with the rest looked up from reference TRBV7-2 and TRBJ2-7, is GAGVSQSPSNKVTEKGKDVELRCDPISGHTALYWYRQSLGQGLEFLIYFQGNSAPDKSGLPSDRFSAERTGGSVSTLTIQRTQQEDSAVYLCASSLARRGDVNEQYFGPGTRLTVT.

V and J are TRBV7-2 and TRBJ1-5; D uncertain. V was pared by 1 base and J by 1 base, with 5 bases between. The CDR3 extends over 14 amino acids. Per germline, CDR1 SGHTA and CDR2 FQGNSA. The CDR3 loop reads CASSLVRSNQPQHF. DNA for the CDR3: TGTGCCAGCAGCTTAGTCAGGAGCAATCAGCCCCAGCATTTT.

The rearrangement uses TRBV11-2 and TRBJ1-6, with 11 bases matching TRBD1. The germline V gene has CDR1 SGHAT and CDR2 FQNNGV. The CDR3 length is 16 residues. Trimming at V came to 5 bases and at J to 6 bases, leaving 6 bases not matched to a gene. In nucleotides, the CDR3 is TGTGCCAGCAGCCTTCCGGGACAGGGGGTTAATTCACCCCTCCACTTT. Protein product: CASSLPGQGVNSPLHF.

V is TRBV7-8 and J is TRBJ2-3, with D possibly being TRBD2 (5 bases). Trimming took off 5 bases at V and 1 base at J, with 13 bases between the two ends. This CDR3 contains 15 residues. CDR1 and CDR2 (germline): SGHVS, FQNEAQ. The CDR3 is CASSPVAAGTDTQYF. CDR3 coding DNA: TGTGCCAGCAGCCCCGTGGCAGCGGGCACAGATACGCAGTATTTT.

The V and J genes are TRBV4-3 and TRBJ2-4, with 9 nucleotides matching TRBD1. V shed 5 bases, J shed 8 bases, and the junction held 7 bases outside the gene matches. The CDR3 length is 14 residues. Germline V gene data show CDR1 as LGHNA and CDR2 as YSLEER. The CDR3 DNA follows: TGCGCCAGCAGCACCATGGACAGGGGAGACATTCAGTACTTC. Amino acids: CASSTMDRGDIQYF.

This chain uses TRBV6-2 or TRBV6-3 with TRBJ2-3, with 7 bases matching TRBD1. V lost 3 bases, J lost 6 bases, and 9 bases stayed unmatched. Germline-derived CDR1 and CDR2 are MNHEY and SVGEGT. This CDR3 has 15 amino acids. The CDR3 DNA reads TGTGCCAGCAGTTATGGGACAGCGAGCGAGGATACGCAGTATTTT. Translated, it gives CASSYGTASEDTQYF.

The gene calls are TRBV7-6 and TRBJ2-1; 8 bases align to TRBD2. CDR1 is SGHVS and CDR2 is FNYEAQ in the germline V gene. This CDR3 contains 16 residues. J gave up 6 bases and V 5 bases, and 12 bases lay outside the gene matches. CDR3 protein: CASSLAPSGGGNEQFF. CDR3 nucleotides: TGTGCCAGCAGCCTGGCCCCCAGCGGGGGTGGCAATGAGCAGTTCTTC.

This clone turned up a few times. The V and J genes are TRBV9 and TRBJ2-5; the D is unclear. This CDR3 comprises 14 residues. CDR1 is SGDLS and CDR2 is YYNGEE in the germline V gene. The V and J ends lost 0 bases and 1 base respectively, with 7 bases between them. The CDR3 coding sequence is TGTGCCAGCAGCGTAGGTCTTCTCCAAGAGACCCAGTACTTC. It translates to CASSVGLLQETQYF.

V is TRBV15 and J is TRBJ1-1; TRBD1 is a possible D gene (5 bases). Germline V gene lookup returns CDR1 LNHNV and CDR2 YYDKDF (reference sequence). V was shortened by 0 bases and J by 4 bases, with 12 bases between the two germline ends. The CDR3 runs 15 residues. The CDR3 loop reads CATSRDNQGGTEAFF. In DNA, the CDR3 is TGTGCCACCAGCAGAGATAACCAGGGTGGCACTGAAGCTTTCTTT.

This clone was found a few times. The chain carries TRBV7-2 and TRBJ2-5; perhaps TRBD2 as D (6 bases). The CDR3 totals 15 residues. Trimming pared 0 bases from V and 5 bases from J, leaving 13 bases between. CDR1 is SGHTA, CDR2 FQGNSA, per germline. CDR3 in DNA: TGTGCCAGCAGCTTAGCGCCGGGGGATCAGGAGACCCAGTACTTC. Encoded protein: CASSLAPGDQETQYF.

The chain is built from TRBV19 and TRBJ2-2; D remains unclear. The germline V gene encodes CDR1 LNHDA and CDR2 SQIVND (reference sequence). This CDR3 comprises 15 residues. With 2 bases removed from V and 4 bases from J, the gap between germline ends came to 11 bases. The CDR3 sequence: CASSIKGPGTGELFF. The CDR3 DNA sequence: TGTGCCAGTAGTATAAAAGGCCCGGGCACCGGGGAGCTGTTTTTT. The complete variable domain, with remaining parts taken from reference TRBV19 and TRBJ2-2, reads DGGITQSPKYLFRKEGQNVTLSCEQNLNHDAMYWYRQDPGQGLRLIYYSQIVNDFQKGDIAEGYSVSREKKESFPLTVTSAQKNPTAFYLCASSIKGPGTGELFFGEGSRLTVL.

This chain connects TRBV28 to TRBJ1-2, with 7 nucleotides matching TRBD1. V lost 6 bases, J lost 6 bases, and 13 bases stayed unmatched. The germline V gene has CDR1 MDHEN and CDR2 SYDVKM. This CDR3 comprises 15 residues. CDR3: CASSNLKTGSNGYTF. The CDR3 DNA is TGTGCCAGCAGCAACTTAAAGACAGGGTCCAATGGCTACACCTTC.

This chain joins TRBV2 and TRBJ2-1; 7 bases line up with TRBD2. CDR1 and CDR2 from the germline V gene are SNHLY and FYNNEI. V was clipped by 2 bases and J by 3 bases; unmatched bases: 1. This CDR3 comprises 14 residues. CDR3 amino acids: CASSESGDYNEQFF. The CDR3 nucleotides read TGTGCCAGCAGTGAAAGCGGGGACTACAATGAGCAGTTCTTC.

This chain uses TRBV19 with TRBJ1-5, with 7 bases aligning to TRBD1. Trimming at V came to 4 bases and at J to 7 bases, leaving 10 bases not matched to a gene. Looked up from germline, CDR1 is LNHDA and CDR2 is SQIVND (reference sequence). The CDR3 spans 15 residues. This chain's CDR3 is CASSTVRQGGQPQHF. The CDR3 nucleotides read TGTGCCAGTAGTACGGTTAGACAGGGAGGACAGCCCCAGCATTTT.

This chain joins TRBV6-5 and TRBJ1-1; 10 positions match TRBD1. The germline gives CDR1 MNHEY, CDR2 SVGAGI. The CDR3 has 13 residues. The junction had 3 bases not matched to a gene; V was cut back by 6 bases and J by 5 bases. The CDR3 sequence is CASRGTGATEAFF. CDR3 DNA: TGTGCCAGCAGGGGGACAGGGGCGACTGAAGCTTTCTTT.

The chain recombines TRBV7-2 with TRBJ1-2, with D maybe TRBD1 (5 bases). The germline CDR1 and CDR2 sequences are SGHTA and FQGNSA. V was trimmed by 4 bases and J by 1 base, leaving 13 bases between them. The CDR3 is 15 residues long. DNA of the CDR3: TGTGCCAGCAGCTCCCCGACAGCGTTTAACTATGGCTACACCTTC. The encoded protein is CASSSPTAFNYGYTF. The full variable domain, with the rest looked up from reference TRBV7-2 and TRBJ1-2, is GAGVSQSPSNKVTEKGKDVELRCDPISGHTALYWYRQSLGQGLEFLIYFQGNSAPDKSGLPSDRFSAERTGGSVSTLTIQRTQQEDSAVYLCASSSPTAFNYGYTFGSGTRLTVV.

There are a few counts of this clone. The chain combines TRBV12-3 or TRBV12-4 with TRBJ1-2; tentative D call: TRBD1 (5 bases). Deletions cut 3 bases from V and 7 bases from J, with 9 bases between. The length of the CDR3 is 12 residues. The CDR3 region is CASSFGAFGYTF. In DNA form, the CDR3 reads TGTGCCAGCAGTTTTGGGGCTTTTGGCTACACCTTC.

CDR3: CASSEGTGSYNEQFF. The CDR3 bases are TGTGCCAGCAGCGAGGGGACAGGCTCCTACAATGAGCAGTTCTTC. The rearrangement uses TRBV9 and TRBJ2-1; 8 nucleotides align to TRBD1. V lost 3 bases to trimming and J lost 0 bases; unmatched junction nucleotides: 2. Looked up from germline, CDR1 is SGDLS and CDR2 is YYNGEE. The CDR3 runs 15 residues.

This sequence joins TRBV27 and TRBJ1-1, with D possibly TRBD1 on 6 matching bases. Per germline, CDR1 MNHEY and CDR2 SMNVEV (reference sequence). The length of the CDR3 is 16 residues. Trimming took 3 bases from V and 5 from J, leaving 19 bases between them. CDR3 in amino acids: CASSFHPPTGKTEAFF. DNA for the CDR3: TGTGCCAGCAGTTTCCACCCGCCGACAGGCAAGACTGAAGCTTTCTTT.

The genes are TRBV14 and TRBJ2-5, with TRBD2 matching 14 bases. Per the germline V gene, CDR1 is SGHDN and CDR2 is FVKESK. V lost 1 base to trimming and J lost 5 bases; unmatched junction nucleotides: 3. The length of the CDR3 is 16 residues. The chain's CDR3 is CASSQGTSGGYETQYF. For the CDR3, the DNA is TGTGCCAGCAGCCAAGGGACTAGCGGGGGGTATGAGACCCAGTACTTC.

This chain connects TRBV6-5 to TRBJ2-5; TRBD1 matches 7 bases. The CDR3 has 13 amino acids. Trimming took 6 bases from V and 1 from J; bases not matched to a gene: 2. In germline, CDR1 is MNHEY, CDR2 SVGAGI. The CDR3 DNA is TGTGCCAGCAGGACAGGGTCCCAAGAGACCCAGTACTTC. It specifies CASRTGSQETQYF.

This sequence joins TRBV6-6 and TRBJ1-2, with 11 nucleotides matching TRBD1. CDR1 and CDR2 from the germline V gene are MNHNY and SVGAGI (reference sequence). The CDR3 totals 17 residues. Trimming took 5 bases from V and 4 from J; bases not matched to a gene: 12. In DNA, the CDR3 is TGTGCCAGCAGTCTTAACCCCGGGACAGGGGGTGGCTATGGCTACACCTTC. This translates into CASSLNPGTGGGYGYTF.

This chain connects TRBV19 to TRBJ1-1; 11 bases agree with TRBD1. CDR1 and CDR2 from the germline V gene are LNHDA and SQIVND (reference sequence). The length of the CDR3 is 15 residues. The V segment lost 5 bases and the J segment 1 base; nucleotides outside the gene matches: 3. DNA of the CDR3: TGTGCCAGTAGTCTAGGACAGGGGGCGAACACTGAAGCTTTCTTT. It yields the protein CASSLGQGANTEAFF. Complete variable domain (other parts from reference TRBV19 and TRBJ1-1): DGGITQSPKYLFRKEGQNVTLSCEQNLNHDAMYWYRQDPGQGLRLIYYSQIVNDFQKGDIAEGYSVSREKKESFPLTVTSAQKNPTAFYLCASSLGQGANTEAFFGQGTRLTVV.

Notes on this clone: It is unclear where the CDR3 begins or ends on the DNA, so no DNA is shown, and the CDR3 is as TCRdb lists it. The CDR3 here is CASSFGSGTGKGF. The chain links TRBV28 to TRBJ2-7; the D segment call TRBD1 is taken from the table without a DNA check. Inclusive of both ends, the CDR3 amounts to 13 amino acids. Germline V gene data show CDR1 as MDHEN and CDR2 as SYDVKM.